Listed below are T cell receptor beta chains from one sample, sequenced in a study of response to subunit inactivated influenza vaccine. TCRdb itself ran the RT-PCR reads through MiXCR, one entry per CDR3 protein. The sample has hundreds of thousands of distinct CDR3 sequences, around 10% seen once. A further study also used this sample, focusing on T cells expressing NK-cell markers.

The sample was PBMCs from blood, taken on the day of vaccination. These receptors came from a man in his fifties or sixties who received an inactivated influenza vaccine. The CDR3 runs from the conserved cysteine through the conserved F or W. The D gene is left open where the match is weak. The size entry is marked missing in some rows and otherwise reads once, few, many or a size class.

TRBV6-5	.	TRBJ1-2	.	TGTGCCAGCAGTTACTCGCCAGAGAACTATGGCTACACCTTC	CASSYSPENYGYTF
TRBV7-8	.	TRBJ2-5	few	TGTGCCAGCACCCAAACGGAGACCCAGTACTTC	CASTQTETQYF
TRBV6-2/TRBV6-3	.	TRBJ1-5	once	TGTGCCAGCAGCCTCGTTGTGGGTTGGAATAAGCCCCAGCATTTT	CASSLVVGWNKPQHF
TRBV20-1	TRBD2	TRBJ2-3	.	TGCAGTGCTAGAGATGGGACTAGAGCCAGCACAGATACGCAGTATTTT	CSARDGTRASTDTQYF
TRBV20-1	.	TRBJ2-6	few	TGCAGTGCTAGTCTTTCCCGGTCTGGGGCCAACGTCCTGACTTTC	CSASLSRSGANVLTF
TRBV28	.	TRBJ2-1	.	TGTGCCACTGCCTTAGCGGTACTCGGCTCCTACAATGAGCAGTTCTTC	CATALAVLGSYNEQFF
TRBV29-1	.	TRBJ2-1	medium-sized	TGCAGCGTTGTAAGGGGTCAGCCCAATGAGCAGTTCTTC	CSVVRGQPNEQFF
TRBV6-1	TRBD1	TRBJ1-6	many	TGTGCCAGCAGTCTCCGGACAGGGGATTCACCCCTCCACTTT	CASSLRTGDSPLHF
TRBV5-1	TRBD2	TRBJ2-7	few	TGCGCCATCAGCGGGGGGCTTGAGCAGTACTTC	CAISGGLEQYF
TRBV7-2	.	TRBJ2-3	many	TGTGCCAGCAGCCAAGACAGGACTAGCACAGATACGCAGTATTTT	CASSQDRTSTDTQYF
TRBV28	.	TRBJ2-1	few	TGTGCCAGCAGTCGACTCGCATTCTACAATGAGCAGTTCTTC	CASSRLAFYNEQFF
TRBV20-1	TRBD1	TRBJ1-4	.	TGCAGTGCTACCCGGGACAGTAGGGAAAAACTGTTTTTT	CSATRDSREKLFF
TRBV7-9	.	TRBJ2-1	few	TGTGCCAGCAGCCCCCGGCTGGGAGAGCAGTTCTTC	CASSPRLGEQFF
TRBV20-1	TRBD1	TRBJ1-2	.	TGCAGTCAAGACGAGGGGGCAGGCGATGGCTACACCTTC	CSQDEGAGDGYTF
TRBV12-3/TRBV12-4	.	TRBJ1-2	.	TGTGCCAGCAGTGTGTGGGGGGAAGGCTACACCTTC	CASSVWGEGYTF
TRBV12-3/TRBV12-4	TRBD1	TRBJ1-1	.	TGTGCCAGCAGTTTGTCGGGACAGAGGAAATCAGCTTTCTTT	CASSLSGQRKSAFF
TRBV20-1	TRBD2	TRBJ2-3	.	TGCAGTGCTAGAGTGACTAGCTTGAGCACAGATACGCAGTATTTT	CSARVTSLSTDTQYF
TRBV10-3	.	TRBJ1-5	few	TGTGCCATCAGGAGGGACGGAAATAGCAATCAGCCCCAGCATTTT	CAIRRDGNSNQPQHF
TRBV5-6	.	TRBJ2-1	once	TGTGCCAGCAGCTTCAGTCGGAACAATGAGCAGTTCTTC	CASSFSRNNEQFF
TRBV11-2	TRBD2	TRBJ2-7	.	TGTGCCAGCAGATTACTAGCGGGAGATAGGAAGCAGTACTTC	CASRLLAGDRKQYF
TRBV11-2	TRBD1	TRBJ2-1	.	TGTTCCAGCAGCTTAGGACAGGGCAGTGAGCAGTTCTTC	CSSSLGQGSEQFF
TRBV6-1	.	TRBJ1-4	few	TGTGCCAGCAGCCGACAGGTCCGAGGAAAACTGTTTTTT	CASSRQVRGKLFF
TRBV20-1	.	TRBJ2-5	.	TGCAGTGCTAGGCGCGGCGGCCAAGAGACCCAGTACTTC	CSARRGGQETQYF
TRBV7-2	TRBD2	TRBJ2-5	few	TGTGCCAGCAGCTCCAAGGGGACTAGCGGGGGTTGGGAGACCCAGTACTTC	CASSSKGTSGGWETQYF
TRBV29-1	TRBD2	TRBJ2-5	few	TGCAGCGTTTTGCGGGAGGGAGGAGCCCAGTACTTC	CSVLREGGAQYF
TRBV6-5	.	TRBJ1-6	many	TGTGCCAGCAGTTATTTGCAGGGGAATTCACCCCTCCACTTT	CASSYLQGNSPLHF
TRBV7-2	.	TRBJ1-5	many	TGTGCCAGCTCGGACAGAAATAGCAATCAGCCCCAGCATTTT	CASSDRNSNQPQHF
TRBV28	TRBD1	TRBJ2-7	.	TGTGCCAGCAGGGGTCCCGGGACAGGGGGATCCGCCTACGAGCAGTACTTC	CASRGPGTGGSAYEQYF
TRBV7-9	TRBD2	TRBJ2-3	.	TGTGCCAGCAGCTTCGCGGGACTAGCGTCGGGAGATACGCAGTATTTT	CASSFAGLASGDTQYF
TRBV7-9	.	TRBJ2-2	many	TGTGCCAGCAGCCTCCGGGACACTCGTTCCGGGGAGCTGTTTTTT	CASSLRDTRSGELFF
TRBV7-8	TRBD2	TRBJ2-2	.	TGTGCCAGCAGCCCCTTCGGGGGGTCCACCGGGGAGCTGTTTTTT	CASSPFGGSTGELFF
TRBV13	.	TRBJ2-5	.	TGTGCCAGCAGCTTATCCATGGGTCAAGAGACCCAGTACTTC	CASSLSMGQETQYF
TRBV15	TRBD1	TRBJ1-5	few	TGTGCCACCAGCAGTTCCTCTCCGGGACAGGGGGCCAAGCCCCAGCATTTT	CATSSSSPGQGAKPQHF
TRBV18	.	TRBJ2-7	.	TGTGCCAGCTCAATAGACGGACTCTACGAGCAGTACTTC	CASSIDGLYEQYF
TRBV5-1	.	TRBJ1-2	few	TGCGCCAGCAGCTTGGGGGCAGGGAAGGCTGGCTACACCTTC	CASSLGAGKAGYTF
TRBV15	TRBD1	TRBJ2-1	many	TGTGCCACCAGCAGAGATCTGGGCAGGGGGTGGAATGAGCAGTTCTTC	CATSRDLGRGWNEQFF
TRBV28	.	TRBJ2-7	.	TGTGCCAGCAGCTACGGACGGGGAAGCTCCTACGAGCAGTACTTC	CASSYGRGSSYEQYF
TRBV7-2	.	TRBJ2-1	.	TGTGCCAGCAGCTTAGCGGGTCAGCAGTTCTTC	CASSLAGQQFF
TRBV6-5	.	TRBJ1-5	few	TGTGCCAGCAGTTACTCCGGGCTTCCCAATCAGCCCCAGCATTTT	CASSYSGLPNQPQHF
TRBV4-2	.	TRBJ2-7	few	TGTGCCAGCAGTCAAAGCAGGGAGTTTTCCGAGCAGTACTTC	CASSQSREFSEQYF
TRBV29-1	TRBD1	TRBJ2-7	.	TGCAGCGTTCGGGGACAGCGCGAGCAGTACTTC	CSVRGQREQYF
TRBV20-1	.	TRBJ2-1	.	TGCAGTGCTAGAGACTCGCGACCGGGGCGGGGTGAGCAGTTCTTC	CSARDSRPGRGEQFF
TRBV7-1	.	TRBJ2-3	.	TGTGCCATGGGCCCCGGGCTGACCCCCGATACGCAGTATTTT	CAMGPGLTPDTQYF